One and the same sample provided the 25 T cell receptor beta chains below, sequenced in a study of response to subunit inactivated influenza vaccine. TCRdb analysed the RT-PCR reads with MiXCR anew, one entry per CDR3 protein. Among hundreds of thousands of distinct CDR3 sequences, around 18% were seen once, and the ten largest hold roughly 11%. The source was PBMCs from blood, collected more than 4 days after vaccination. The receptor source for this set is a man in his fifties who received an inactivated influenza vaccine.

This clonotype was recorded many times. This chain connects TRBV2 to TRBJ2-1; 9 nucleotides agree with TRBD2. V dropped 10 bases and J dropped 4; count of bases not matched to a gene: 5. Germline CDR1 reads SNHLY; CDR2 reads FYNNEI. This CDR3 has 13 residues. The CDR3 nucleotides read TGTGCCACTTCGGGACTAGCTTACAATGAGCAGTTCTTC. Translation: CATSGLAYNEQFF.

The V gene is TRBV6-1, the J gene TRBJ2-1; 8 bases line up with TRBD1. The V and J ends lost 2 bases and 8 bases, in that order; junction bases with no gene match: 8. Germline loops: CDR1 MNHNS, CDR2 SASEGT. The CDR3 is 15 residues long. The CDR3, as DNA: TGTGCCAGCAGTGAAAGTCAGGGGGCTCGGGATGAGCAGTTCTTC. It encodes CASSESQGARDEQFF.

The CDR3: CASSQFGQGADEQYF. In nucleotides, the CDR3 is TGTGCCAGCAGCCAATTCGGACAGGGGGCTGATGAGCAGTACTTC. V usage is TRBV7-9 and J usage is TRBJ2-7; 11 bases line up with TRBD1. Germline loops: CDR1 SEHNR, CDR2 FQNEAQ (reference sequence). V gave up 5 bases and J gave up 7 bases; unmatched junction bases: 10. The CDR3 runs 15 residues.

Notes on this clonotype: At one end, the junction sequence differs from germline, possibly due to a read error. CDR3 sequence: CASRQAVSSYSEQFF. CDR3 DNA sequence: TGTGCCAGCAGACAAGCGGTAAGCTCCTACAGTGAGCAGTTCTTC. The rearrangement uses TRBV27 and TRBJ2-1; possibly TRBD2 for D (5 bases). CDR1 and CDR2 (germline): MNHEY, SMNVEV (reference sequence). The CDR3 has 15 residues.

V is TRBV4-2 and J is TRBJ2-1, with D perhaps matching TRBD2 (6 bases). Germline CDR1 reads LGHNA; CDR2 reads YNFKEQ. The length of the CDR3 is 18 residues. Trimming stripped 1 base from V and 10 bases from J, with 26 bases between. The CDR3 DNA is TGTGCCAGCAGCCAAGTGGCCCAAGAGGCGGGGCCCACAATGGAGCAGTTCTTC. It codes for CASSQVAQEAGPTMEQFF.

This clonotype has ten or more counts. The rearrangement joins TRBV11-1 to TRBJ2-3; either TRBD1 or TRBD2 may supply D (5 bases each). CDR1 and CDR2 from the germline V gene are SGHAT and FQDESV (reference sequence). Trimming took 3 bases from V and 4 from J, leaving 11 bases between them. The CDR3 totals 14 residues. The CDR3 sequence is CASSFNGAPDTQYF. Written as DNA, the CDR3 is TGTGCCAGCAGCTTTAACGGGGCCCCAGATACGCAGTATTTT.

The chain uses TRBV11-2 and TRBJ1-1, with a possible D match to TRBD1 (5 bases). The germline V gene has CDR1 SGHAT and CDR2 FQNNGV. The ends were cut back, 1 base at V and 5 bases at J, with 8 bases in the middle. This CDR3 region has 13 residues. The CDR3 region has the DNA TGTGCCAGCAGCTTAGGCCGACAGACTGAAGCTTTCTTT. It translates to CASSLGRQTEAFF.

The table lists this clonotype with a few counts. The V gene is TRBV14, the J gene TRBJ2-2; the match to TRBD2 covers 8 bases. Germline values: CDR1 SGHDN, CDR2 FVKESK. This CDR3 contains 16 residues. Trimming at V came to 1 base and at J to 5 bases, leaving 6 bases not matched to a gene. In DNA form, the CDR3 reads TGTGCCAGCAGCCAAGTAAGCGGGAGCCTTACCGGGGAGCTGTTTTTT. Translating it yields CASSQVSGSLTGELFF. Complete variable domain (other parts from reference TRBV14 and TRBJ2-2): EAGVTQFPSHSVIEKGQTVTLRCDPISGHDNLYWYRRVMGKEIKFLLHFVKESKQDESGMPNNRFLAERTGGTYSTLKVQPAELEDSGVYFCASSQVSGSLTGELFFGEGSRLTVL.

J is TRBJ1-1 and V is TRBV5-6, with D perhaps matching TRBD1 (5 bases). CDR3 length: 17 amino acids. Trimming cost V 1 base and J 1 base, with 17 bases left between them. CDR1 and CDR2 (germline): SGHDT, YYEEEE. The CDR3 region is CASSLFAGDGRNTEAFF. For the CDR3, the DNA is TGTGCCAGCAGCTTGTTTGCGGGGGACGGTAGGAACACTGAAGCTTTCTTT.

The chain carries TRBV10-2 and TRBJ2-7; 10 bases line up with TRBD1. The CDR3 is made up of 14 amino acids. Germline loops: CDR1 WSHSY, CDR2 SAAADI. The trim removed 2 bases at V and 5 bases at J, leaving 3 bases unmatched. The chain's CDR3 is CASSETGQGNEQYF. The CDR3 DNA reads TGCGCCAGCAGTGAGACGGGACAGGGGAACGAGCAGTACTTC.

This chain connects TRBV5-1 to TRBJ2-7; the D is unclear. The CDR3 is made up of 15 amino acids. Germline V CDR1 and CDR2: SGHRS, YFSETQ. V gave up 0 bases and J gave up 0 bases, with 10 bases separating them. The chain's CDR3 is CASSLGHPPSYEQYF. CDR3 in DNA: TGCGCCAGCAGCTTGGGACACCCCCCCTCCTACGAGCAGTACTTC.

CDR3 DNA: TGTGCCGCCCAGGGAGGGATCGGCACCGGGGAGCTGTTTTTT. It specifies CAAQGGIGTGELFF. The rearrangement uses TRBV10-3 and TRBJ2-2; 7 bases match TRBD2. The V gene end was trimmed by 11 bases and the J gene end by 4 bases; junction bases not matched to a gene: 10. CDR1 and CDR2 (germline): ENHRY, SYGVKD. This CDR3 is 14 amino acids long.

The chain couples TRBV5-1 to TRBJ2-1, with a tentative D call TRBD1 (7 bases). CDR3 size: 15 residues. Trimming left V 0 bases short and J 12 bases short, with 19 bases between. Germline CDR1 is SGHRS and CDR2 is YFSETQ. The CDR3 bases are TGCGCCAGCAGCTTGGGAGGGACAGTGGATAGCGGGCAGTTCTTC. Translation: CASSLGGTVDSGQFF.

The rearrangement joins TRBV6-1 to TRBJ2-2; 7 nucleotides align to TRBD1. The trim removed 7 bases at V and 3 bases at J, leaving 5 bases unmatched. Germline loops: CDR1 MNHNS, CDR2 SASEGT. The CDR3 has 14 residues. The CDR3 region is CASTRQGYTGELFF. The DNA for the CDR3 is TGTGCCAGCACTAGACAGGGCTACACCGGGGAGCTGTTTTTT.

This clonotype was seen ten or more times. The J gene is TRBJ1-5, the V gene TRBV12-3 or TRBV12-4; D is ambiguous. V was shortened by 3 bases and J by 2 bases, with 5 bases between the two germline ends. The CDR3 consists of 13 residues. The CDR3 here is CASSFSGNQPQHF. Here the CDR3 DNA reads TGTGCCAGCAGTTTTAGTGGCAATCAGCCCCAGCATTTT.

This clonotype occurred a few times. The chain combines TRBV20-1 with TRBJ2-3, with D possibly matching TRBD1 (6 bases). Deletions cut 6 bases from V and 0 bases from J, with 13 bases between. The CDR3 consists of 14 residues. Germline loops: CDR1 DFQATT, CDR2 SNEGSKA (reference sequence). Written as DNA, the CDR3 is TGCAGTGCCAAGACAGGTGCTAGCACAGATACGCAGTATTTT. Its protein is CSAKTGASTDTQYF.

This clonotype was observed many times. V is TRBV7-2 and J is TRBJ2-1; 9 positions agree with TRBD2. Germline trimming cut 3 bases from V and 4 bases from J; bases unmatched to any gene: 7. The CDR3 runs to 16 residues. Per the germline V gene, CDR1 is SGHTA and CDR2 is FQGNSA. CDR3 amino acids: CASSLTSGNIYNEQFF. The CDR3 DNA sequence: TGTGCCAGCAGCTTGACTAGCGGAAATATATACAATGAGCAGTTCTTC.

This clonotype was found a few times. This chain connects TRBV7-9 to TRBJ1-1; TRBD1 is a possible D gene (6 bases). V was clipped by 0 bases and J by 2 bases, with 13 bases between them. The CDR3 sequence is 16 residues long. CDR1 and CDR2 (germline): SEHNR, FQNEAQ (reference sequence). CDR3 protein: CASSLAGTPENTEAFF. Written as DNA, the CDR3 is TGTGCCAGCAGCTTAGCGGGGACACCAGAAAACACTGAAGCTTTCTTT.

There are a few counts of this clonotype. The V call is TRBV7-2, the J call TRBJ2-3, with D perhaps matching TRBD2 (5 bases). The CDR3 covers 14 residues. Trimming pared 5 bases from V and 0 bases from J, leaving 9 bases between. Germline CDR1 reads SGHTA; CDR2 reads FQGNSA. The CDR3 DNA reads as TGTGCCAGCAGCCGGGATGGCAGCACAGATACGCAGTATTTT. This encodes CASSRDGSTDTQYF.

A few counts support this clonotype. The chain carries TRBV6-2 or TRBV6-3 and TRBJ2-3; 7 bases are a match to TRBD2. V lost 6 bases, J lost 2 bases, and 11 bases stayed unmatched. The CDR3 contains 16 residues. CDR1 is MNHEY and CDR2 is SVGEGT in the germline V gene. CDR3 sequence: CASSTSGTISTDTQYF. In DNA form, the CDR3 reads TGTGCCAGCAGCACATCCGGGACTATCTCCACAGATACGCAGTATTTT.

This clonotype was observed many times. The V and J genes are TRBV7-2 and TRBJ1-2; D remains ambiguous. Germline V gene lookup returns CDR1 SGHTA and CDR2 FQGNSA. V shed 3 bases and J shed 3 bases, with 11 bases lying between them. The CDR3 totals 14 residues. This CDR3 reads CASSFTPADYGYTF. The CDR3 coding sequence is TGTGCCAGCAGCTTTACCCCGGCCGACTATGGCTACACCTTC.

This clonotype was observed a few times. The rearrangement joins TRBV27 to TRBJ2-5, with 7 bases aligning to TRBD1. CDR1 is MNHEY, CDR2 SMNVEV, per germline (reference sequence). J was trimmed by 6 bases and V by 2 bases; bases with no gene match: 3. The CDR3 contains 13 residues. The CDR3 spells CASSLDRAKTQYF. CDR3 bases: TGTGCCAGCAGTTTAGACAGGGCGAAGACCCAGTACTTC.

Of note for this clonotype: A much more abundant neighbour one base away suggests this may be a read error. The chain recombines TRBV12-3 or TRBV12-4 with TRBJ2-5; D is undetermined. This CDR3 contains 12 residues. Here the CDR3 DNA reads TGTGCCAGCAGATCATTATCCGAGACCCAGAACTTC. The encoded protein is CASRSLSETQNF.

This clonotype was counted between two and nine times. The V and J genes are TRBV28 and TRBJ2-5; D is possibly TRBD2 (6 bases). This CDR3 contains 17 residues. V gave up 2 bases and J gave up 1 base, with 17 bases separating them. From germline, CDR1 is MDHEN and CDR2 SYDVKM. The DNA of the CDR3 is TGTGCCAGCAGTTTACCAGCCCGCCGGGACTTCCAAGAGACCCAGTACTTC. Translating gives CASSLPARRDFQETQYF.

The V and J genes are TRBV24-1 and TRBJ2-5; D is perhaps TRBD1 (6 bases). V was shortened by 3 bases and J by 2 bases, with 9 bases between the two germline ends. The germline gives CDR1 KGHDR, CDR2 SFDVKD. The CDR3 sequence is 14 residues long. The CDR3 is CATSDPGVQETQYF. DNA of the CDR3: TGTGCCACCAGTGATCCAGGGGTTCAAGAGACCCAGTACTTC.